This entry lists 20 T cell receptor beta chains sequenced from one sample in a study of response to subunit inactivated influenza vaccine. A single record per CDR3 protein comes from TCRdb applying MiXCR to the RT-PCR reads. The table has around 500,000 distinct CDR3 sequences, roughly 9.7% seen once; the top ten hold more than 10%. Sequencing used PBMCs from blood, obtained about 40 days after vaccination. The receptors here all came from a man aged 45-65 years who received an inactivated influenza vaccine.

The V and J genes are TRBV6-2 or TRBV6-3 and TRBJ2-3; no clear D. Trimming left V 2 bases short and J 2 bases short, with 14 bases between. Germline V gene data show CDR1 as MNHEY and CDR2 as SVGEGT. CDR3 length equals 16 residues. Here the CDR3 DNA reads TGTGCCAGCAGTTACCCCTATGAGAAACCCACAGATACGCAGTATTTT. Translating it yields CASSYPYEKPTDTQYF.

This clonotype was seen only a few times. This chain uses TRBV3-1 with TRBJ2-3; TRBD2 aligns across 9 bases. J gave up 4 bases and V 1 base, and 15 bases lay outside the gene matches. Per germline, CDR1 LGHDT and CDR2 YNNKEL (reference sequence). This CDR3 contains 19 residues. CDR3 loop: CASSQAVSEAGGRSDTQYF. The CDR3 DNA reads as TGTGCCAGCAGCCAAGCCGTCTCTGAAGCGGGAGGTAGATCAGATACGCAGTATTTT.

In its sample, this clonotype was seen many times. The chain employs TRBV29-1 and TRBJ2-7; no firm D call. The CDR3 totals 11 residues. V lost 2 bases and J 7 bases, leaving 9 bases between the germline ends. CDR1 and CDR2 from the germline V gene are SQVTM and ANQGSEA. CDR3 DNA: TGCAGCGTTGAAATCACGGCGGAGCAGTACTTC. This translates into CSVEITAEQYF.

This clonotype has a count of ten or more. This chain links TRBV7-9 with TRBJ1-1; a weak D match, TRBD1 (6 bases). Per the germline V gene, CDR1 is SEHNR and CDR2 is FQNEAQ (reference sequence). CDR3 length equals 12 residues. The V end was cut by 10 bases, the J end by 0 bases, with 9 bases between. CDR3 coding DNA: TGTGCCAATGGACAGATGAACACTGAAGCTTTCTTT. Protein sequence: CANGQMNTEAFF. The entire variable domain, with the rest obtained from reference TRBV7-9 and TRBJ1-1, is as follows: DTGVSQNPRHKITKRGQNVTFRCDPISEHNRLYWYRQTLGQGPEFLTYFQNEAQLEKSRLLSDRFSAERPKGSFSTLEIQRTEQGDSAMYLCANGQMNTEAFFGQGTRLTVV.

A few counts support this clonotype. The chain couples TRBV12-3 or TRBV12-4 to TRBJ1-3; D not resolved. This CDR3 has 13 amino acids. The germline V and J ends were trimmed by 2 bases and 4 bases, with 6 bases remaining between them. In DNA form, the CDR3 reads TGTGCCAGCAGTTTAATAAGGGGAAACACCATATATTTT. This sequence encodes CASSLIRGNTIYF.

This clonotype has a handful of counts. This chain uses TRBV6-2 or TRBV6-3 with TRBJ2-6, with D possibly matching TRBD1 (6 bases). This CDR3 has 18 residues. Germline CDR1 reads MNHEY; CDR2 reads SVGEGT. With 4 bases removed from V and 0 bases from J, the gap between germline ends came to 16 bases. CDR3: CASSSAPGDSSGANVLTF. CDR3 DNA: TGTGCCAGCAGTTCAGCCCCAGGGGATAGCTCTGGGGCCAACGTCCTGACTTTC.

This clonotype was seen ten or more times. The rearrangement links TRBV5-1 to TRBJ2-5; D unclear. Looked up from germline, CDR1 is SGHRS and CDR2 is YFSETQ. The CDR3 is 14 amino acids. V was clipped by 1 base and J by 0 bases, with 7 bases between them. The CDR3 reads CASSLNQYQETQYF. The CDR3 DNA is TGCGCCAGCAGCTTGAATCAGTACCAAGAGACCCAGTACTTC.

This clonotype was detected many times. In DNA, the CDR3 is TGCAGCGTTGAAGTGAGCGCGGCAGATACGCAGTATTTT. Translation gives CSVEVSAADTQYF. This chain uses TRBV29-1 with TRBJ2-3; unclear D gene. Germline V CDR1 and CDR2: SQVTM, ANQGSEA. The CDR3 extends over 13 amino acids. V shed 1 base and J shed 4 bases, with 9 bases lying between them.

This clonotype was detected many times. This chain joins TRBV7-9 and TRBJ2-3; 9 bases agree with TRBD2. The CDR3 length is 15 residues. Germline assignment: CDR1 SEHNR and CDR2 FQNEAQ (reference sequence). Trimming at V came to 2 bases and at J to 2 bases, leaving 2 bases not matched to a gene. The CDR3 DNA follows: TGTGCCAGCAGCTTACTAGCGGGGCTCACAGATACGCAGTATTTT. This encodes CASSLLAGLTDTQYF.

This CDR3 reads CASLAGVGTGELFF. In DNA, the CDR3 is TGCGCCAGTCTAGCGGGAGTTGGCACCGGGGAGCTGTTTTTT. The genes are TRBV5-1 and TRBJ2-2, with 10 bases that match TRBD2. The CDR3 covers 14 residues. Unmatched junction bases numbered 5, after V lost 8 bases and J lost 4 bases. From germline, CDR1 is SGHRS and CDR2 YFSETQ.

The rearrangement joins TRBV7-2 to TRBJ2-5; no clear D. Trimming took off 4 bases at V and 3 bases at J, with 12 bases between the two ends. The CDR3 spans 14 residues. Germline V CDR1 and CDR2: SGHTA, FQGNSA. The CDR3 region is CASSSLGRKETQYF. The CDR3 nucleotides are TGTGCCAGCAGCTCACTCGGACGTAAAGAGACCCAGTACTTC.

In the case of this clonotype: This clone may be a read error of a much larger clone one base away. The chain links TRBV20-1 to TRBJ2-5; D remains ambiguous. Germline loops: CDR1 DFQATT, CDR2 SNEGSKA (reference sequence). This CDR3 comprises 14 residues. Between the trimmed V and J ends, which lost 5 bases and 0 bases, there was a span of 13 bases. CDR3 in amino acids: CSAPKWSDQETQYF. Written as DNA, the CDR3 is TGCAGTGCTCCAAAATGGTCGGACCAAGAGACCCAGTACTTC.

The chain uses TRBV7-2 and TRBJ2-1, with D hard to call. Trimming cost V 5 bases and J 3 bases, with 8 bases left between them. Germline V CDR1 and CDR2: SGHTA, FQGNSA. This CDR3 is built from 13 residues. The CDR3 sequence is CASSPPNYNEQFF. CDR3 nucleotides: TGTGCCAGCAGCCCTCCCAACTACAATGAGCAGTTCTTC.

This clonotype showed up many times. V gene TRBV11-2 combines with J gene TRBJ2-3, with a possible D match to TRBD2 (7 bases). This CDR3 is built from 14 residues. The ends were cut back, 3 bases at V and 7 bases at J, with 14 bases in the middle. Germline-derived CDR1 and CDR2 are SGHAT and FQNNGV. The CDR3 spells CASSFGGGVNTQYF. The CDR3 DNA reads TGTGCCAGCAGCTTTGGGGGGGGCGTAAATACGCAGTATTTT.

The chain employs TRBV6-2 or TRBV6-3 and TRBJ1-2; D is perhaps TRBD1 (5 bases). V dropped 2 bases and J dropped 8 bases, with 15 bases sitting between them. This CDR3 is built from 14 residues. Germline loops: CDR1 MNHEY, CDR2 SVGEGT. The CDR3 sequence is CASSYPGTLGGYTF. DNA for the CDR3: TGTGCCAGCAGTTACCCCGGGACGTTGGGAGGCTACACCTTC.

On this clonotype itself: A much larger clonotype is one base distant, so this may be a read error. V usage is TRBV13 and J usage is TRBJ1-1, with D unresolved. In germline, CDR1 is PRHDT, CDR2 FYEKMQ (reference sequence). The CDR3 has 13 amino acids. V gave up 5 bases and J gave up 3 bases, with 10 bases separating them. This CDR3 is CASSRAYYTEAFF. The CDR3 nucleotides are TGTGCCAGCAGCAGAGCGTATTACACTGAAGCTTTCTTT.

In this sample, this clonotype turned up many times. The genes are TRBV5-1 and TRBJ2-3; D not certain. The germline V gene encodes CDR1 SGHRS and CDR2 YFSETQ. V was clipped by 0 bases and J by 0 bases, with 8 bases between them. The CDR3 loop spans 15 amino acids. In DNA, the CDR3 is TGCGCCAGCAGCTTGGATGGGGTTAGCACAGATACGCAGTATTTT. Its translation is CASSLDGVSTDTQYF.

This chain connects TRBV12-3 or TRBV12-4 to TRBJ2-5; D may be TRBD2 (5 bases). Trimming took 6 bases from V and 5 from J, leaving 22 bases between them. The CDR3 contains 16 residues. The CDR3 protein is CASRGAGLSLGETQYF. The CDR3, as DNA: TGTGCCAGCAGGGGAGCCGGGCTCTCCCTCGGGGAGACCCAGTACTTC.

This rearrangement joins TRBV6-2 or TRBV6-3 to TRBJ2-7; 8 bases align to TRBD2. The germline V gene has CDR1 MNHEY and CDR2 SVGEGT. With V trimmed by 6 bases and J by 2 bases, 9 bases remained unmatched. This CDR3 region has 15 residues. CDR3 protein: CASRQREGPPYEQYF. CDR3 bases: TGTGCCAGCAGGCAACGGGAGGGCCCCCCCTACGAGCAGTACTTC.

V and J are TRBV5-1 and TRBJ2-5; TRBD1 agrees at 8 bases. V was clipped by 2 bases and J by 4 bases; unmatched bases: 10. Germline V lookup: CDR1 SGHRS, CDR2 YFSETQ. This CDR3 spans 16 amino acids. The CDR3 nucleotides read TGCGCCAGCAGCTTTTCAGGACAGGGCTCCGCAGAGACCCAGTACTTC. Amino acid sequence: CASSFSGQGSAETQYF.